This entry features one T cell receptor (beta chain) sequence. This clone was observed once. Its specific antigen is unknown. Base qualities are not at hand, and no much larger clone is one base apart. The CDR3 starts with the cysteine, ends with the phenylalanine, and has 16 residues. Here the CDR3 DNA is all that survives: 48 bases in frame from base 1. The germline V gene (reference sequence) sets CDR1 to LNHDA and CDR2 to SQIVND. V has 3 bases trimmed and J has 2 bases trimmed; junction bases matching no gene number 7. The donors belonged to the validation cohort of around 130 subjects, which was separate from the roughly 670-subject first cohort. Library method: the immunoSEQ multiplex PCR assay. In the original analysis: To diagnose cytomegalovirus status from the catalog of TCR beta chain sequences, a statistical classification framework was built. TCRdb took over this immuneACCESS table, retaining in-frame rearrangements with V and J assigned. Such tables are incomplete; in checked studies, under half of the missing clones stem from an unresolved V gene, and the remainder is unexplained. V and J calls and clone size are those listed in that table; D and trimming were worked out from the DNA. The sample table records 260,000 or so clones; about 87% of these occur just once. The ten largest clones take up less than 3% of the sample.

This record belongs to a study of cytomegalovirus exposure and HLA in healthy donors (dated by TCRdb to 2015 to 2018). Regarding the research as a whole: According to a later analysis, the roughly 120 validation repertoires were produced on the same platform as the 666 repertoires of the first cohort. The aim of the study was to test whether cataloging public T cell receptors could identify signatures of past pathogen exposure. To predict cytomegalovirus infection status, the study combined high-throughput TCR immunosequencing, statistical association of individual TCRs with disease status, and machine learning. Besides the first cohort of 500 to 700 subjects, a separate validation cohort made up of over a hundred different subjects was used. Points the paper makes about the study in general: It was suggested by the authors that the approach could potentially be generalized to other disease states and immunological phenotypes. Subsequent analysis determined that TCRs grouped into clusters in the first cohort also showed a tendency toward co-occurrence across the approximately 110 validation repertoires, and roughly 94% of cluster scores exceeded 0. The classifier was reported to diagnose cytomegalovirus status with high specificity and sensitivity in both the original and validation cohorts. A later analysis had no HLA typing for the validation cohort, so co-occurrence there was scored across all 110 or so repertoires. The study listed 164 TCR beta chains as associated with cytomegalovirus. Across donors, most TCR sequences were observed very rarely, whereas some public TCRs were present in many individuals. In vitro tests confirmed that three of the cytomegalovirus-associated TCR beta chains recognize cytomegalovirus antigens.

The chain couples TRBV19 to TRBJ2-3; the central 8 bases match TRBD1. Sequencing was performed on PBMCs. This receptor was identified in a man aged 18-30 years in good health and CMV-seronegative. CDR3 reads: CASSISYRGYTDTQYF. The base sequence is TGTGCCAGTAGTATTTCGTACAGGGGGTACACAGATACGCAGTATTTT. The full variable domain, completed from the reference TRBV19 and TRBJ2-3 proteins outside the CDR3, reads DGGITQSPKYLFRKEGQNVTLSCEQNLNHDAMYWYRQDPGQGLRLIYYSQIVNDFQKGDIAEGYSVSREKKESFPLTVTSAQKNPTAFYLCASSISYRGYTDTQYFGPGTRLTVL.